These 29 T cell receptor beta chains share one sample of origin, sequenced in a study of blood T cell repertoires in COVID-19. Sequenced by immunoSEQ multiplex PCR; TCRdb stores in-frame clones only, minus some. The sample yields roughly 290,000 clones, 90% seen once. Sequencing was performed on peripheral blood. The receptors were sampled from a woman aged 25 to 39 with COVID-19, enrolled during active disease.

The chain has TRBV28 and TRBJ2-7; TRBD1 matches 8 bases. The CDR3 contains 15 residues. Germline CDR1 is MDHEN and CDR2 is SYDVKM. The junction had 7 bases not matched to a gene; V was cut back by 4 bases and J by 2 bases. The CDR3 sequence: CASSYRQGPPYEQYF. For the CDR3, the DNA is TGTGCCAGCAGTTACCGACAGGGGCCTCCCTACGAGCAGTACTTC. Complete variable domain (other parts from reference TRBV28 and TRBJ2-7): DVKVTQSSRYLVKRTGEKVFLECVQDMDHENMFWYRQDPGLGLRLIYFSYDVKMKEKGDIPEGYSVSREKKERFSLILESASTNQTSMYLCASSYRQGPPYEQYFGPGTRLTVT.

The chain links TRBV3-1 (or the pseudogene TRBV3-2) to TRBJ2-5; TRBD2 aligns across 10 bases. Germline lookup yields CDR1 LGHDT and CDR2 YNNKEL (reference sequence). V trimming: 4 bases; J trimming: 7 bases; junction bases outside the gene matches: 9. The length of the CDR3 is 15 residues. The CDR3 here is CASSPLAGWRGTQYF. For the CDR3, the DNA is TGTGCCAGCAGCCCACTAGCGGGGTGGCGGGGGACCCAGTACTTC.

In DNA form, the CDR3 reads TGTGCCAGCAGCCGGACAGGTCGAACTGAAGCTTTCTTT. Its translation: CASSRTGRTEAFF. The chain employs TRBV7-8 and TRBJ1-1, with 7 bases aligning to TRBD1. The CDR3 spans 13 residues. Germline V gene sequence: CDR1 SGHVS, CDR2 FQNEAQ. J was trimmed by 5 bases and V by 5 bases; bases with no gene match: 5.

The chain couples TRBV7-9 to TRBJ1-5, with 11 positions matching TRBD1. Germline CDR1 is SEHNR and CDR2 is FQNEAQ (reference sequence). Trimming at V came to 5 bases and at J to 7 bases, leaving 7 bases not matched to a gene. The CDR3 extends over 15 amino acids. The CDR3 spells CASSPGQGVRQPQHF. Written as DNA, the CDR3 is TGTGCCAGCAGCCCGGGACAGGGGGTACGGCAGCCCCAGCATTTT.

The chain employs TRBV6-5 and TRBJ1-5; tentatively, D is TRBD1 (6 bases). Trimming removed 6 bases at V and 2 bases at J, with 14 bases between. Germline CDR1 reads MNHEY; CDR2 reads SVGAGI. The CDR3 totals 15 residues. CDR3 amino acids: CASRWTAGGNQPQHF. CDR3 coding DNA: TGTGCCAGCAGGTGGACAGCGGGGGGCAATCAGCCCCAGCATTTT.

The chain combines TRBV7-6 with TRBJ2-3; 8 nucleotides match TRBD2. This CDR3 region has 15 residues. The V gene end was trimmed by 5 bases and the J gene end by 2 bases; junction bases not matched to a gene: 6. Looked up from germline, CDR1 is SGHVS and CDR2 is FNYEAQ. CDR3 region: CASSPTSVYTDTQYF. In nucleotides, the CDR3 is TGTGCCAGCAGCCCGACTAGCGTCTACACAGATACGCAGTATTTT.

There are a few counts of this clone. The chain recombines TRBV18 with TRBJ2-7; D might be TRBD2 (5 bases). The germline V gene encodes CDR1 KGHSH and CDR2 LQKENI. CDR3 size: 11 residues. The ends were cut back, 3 bases at V and 7 bases at J, with 7 bases in the middle. CDR3 loop: CASSPEVEQYF. DNA of the CDR3: TGTGCCAGCTCACCGGAGGTGGAGCAGTACTTC.

The chain links TRBV12-3 or TRBV12-4 to TRBJ2-7; possibly TRBD1 for D (5 bases). V lost 5 bases and J 2 bases, leaving 10 bases between the germline ends. The CDR3 is 13 residues long. This CDR3 is CASSQGTPYEQYF. CDR3 DNA sequence: TGTGCCAGCAGTCAGGGAACCCCCTACGAGCAGTACTTC.

The chain joins TRBV2 to TRBJ1-6, with 7 bases aligning to TRBD1. V was clipped by 1 base and J by 16 bases; unmatched bases: 7. The CDR3 spans 13 residues. CDR1 is SNHLY and CDR2 is FYNNEI in the germline V gene. The CDR3 DNA reads TGTGCCAGCAGTGAAGGCAGGGGGACAAAGCTCCACTTT. Its translation is CASSEGRGTKLHF.

On this clone itself: Other DNA sequences of this sample code for an identical CDR3. The chain carries TRBV29-1 and TRBJ2-1; D ambiguous. Germline V gene lookup returns CDR1 SQVTM and CDR2 ANQGSEA. Trimming cost V 1 base and J 4 bases, with 5 bases left between them. The length of the CDR3 is 12 residues. CDR3 region: CSVEVRYNEQFF. The CDR3 coding sequence is TGCAGCGTTGAAGTACGGTACAATGAGCAGTTCTTC.

The V and J genes are TRBV18 and TRBJ2-1; TRBD1 might be the D (6 bases). Germline CDR1 reads KGHSH; CDR2 reads LQKENI. V was clipped by 5 bases and J by 5 bases, with 10 bases between them. The CDR3 has 13 amino acids. CDR3 protein: CASSRDKNNEQFF. The CDR3 region has the DNA TGTGCCAGCTCAAGGGACAAAAACAATGAGCAGTTCTTC. The full variable domain, with the rest looked up from reference TRBV18 and TRBJ2-1, is NAGVMQNPRHLVRRRGQEARLRCSPMKGHSHVYWYRQLPEEGLKFMVYLQKENIIDESGMPKERFSAEFPKEGPSILRIQQVVRGDSAAYFCASSRDKNNEQFFGPGTRLTVL.

As concerns this clone: At the DNA level, this CDR3 is encoded by other sequences in the same sample as well. The chain carries TRBV19 and TRBJ1-3, with 9 positions matching TRBD1. The CDR3 extends over 14 amino acids. The germline V gene has CDR1 LNHDA and CDR2 SQIVND (reference sequence). V lost 6 bases, J lost 0 bases, and 0 bases stayed unmatched. The CDR3, as DNA: TGTGCCAGTAGGGACAGGGGCTCTGGAAACACCATATATTTT. Encoded protein: CASRDRGSGNTIYF.

The V call is TRBV5-1, the J call TRBJ2-5, with 8 bases aligning to TRBD2. The germline gives CDR1 SGHRS, CDR2 YFSETQ. This CDR3 has 15 residues. Trimming at V came to 6 bases and at J to 0 bases, leaving 7 bases not matched to a gene. The CDR3 DNA is TGCGCCAGCACCCGACTAGCGCAGTACCAAGAGACCCAGTACTTC. As protein: CASTRLAQYQETQYF.

The chain has TRBV27 and TRBJ2-3; TRBD2 aligns across 10 bases. The CDR3 sequence is 14 residues long. V lost 8 bases to trimming and J lost 2 bases; unmatched junction nucleotides: 4. The germline CDR1 and CDR2 sequences are MNHEY and SMNVEV (reference sequence). In DNA form, the CDR3 reads TGTGCCAGCGGTGGACTAGCGGTCACAGATACGCAGTATTTT. Amino acid sequence: CASGGLAVTDTQYF.

The chain has TRBV7-8 and TRBJ2-3; 7 bases map to TRBD2. J was trimmed by 11 bases and V by 3 bases; bases with no gene match: 17. Germline V gives CDR1 SGHVS, CDR2 FQNEAQ. The CDR3 runs 16 residues. The CDR3 here is CASSFASGVPIRGQYF. DNA of the CDR3: TGTGCCAGCAGCTTTGCTAGCGGAGTCCCTATTAGAGGGCAGTATTTT. Variable domain in full (rest from reference TRBV7-8 and TRBJ2-3): GAGVSQSPRYKVAKRGQDVALRCDPISGHVSLFWYQQALGQGPEFLTYFQNEAQLDKSGLPSDRFFAERPEGSVSTLKIQRTQQEDSAVYLCASSFASGVPIRGQYFGPGTRLTVL.

This clone was counted once. The genes are TRBV5-4 and TRBJ2-7; TRBD2 agrees at 9 bases. In germline, CDR1 is SGHNT, CDR2 YYREEE (reference sequence). V lost 1 base to trimming and J lost 6 bases; unmatched junction nucleotides: 5. This CDR3 is built from 14 residues. This chain's CDR3 is CASSLRGRGSEQYF. In nucleotides, the CDR3 is TGTGCCAGCAGCTTGCGCGGGAGGGGCTCCGAGCAGTACTTC.

This clone came up a few times. The rearrangement links TRBV7-3 to TRBJ2-1; D gene unclear. This CDR3 has 13 amino acids. CDR1 and CDR2 from the germline V gene are SGHTA and FQGTGA. The V end was cut by 1 base, the J end by 6 bases, with 7 bases between. The CDR3 sequence is CASSLNPLNEQFF. Written as DNA, the CDR3 is TGTGCCAGCAGCTTAAATCCCCTCAATGAGCAGTTCTTC.

V usage is TRBV10-1 and J usage is TRBJ1-1; D possibly corresponds to TRBD1 (5 bases). V was clipped by 0 bases and J by 1 base, with 15 bases between them. In germline, CDR1 is WNHNN, CDR2 SYGVQD (reference sequence). This CDR3 is 17 amino acids long. The CDR3 loop is CASSESTGLGGNTEAFF. The CDR3 DNA reads TGCGCCAGCAGTGAGTCCACAGGCCTGGGGGGGAACACTGAAGCTTTCTTT.

This clone was recorded once. The V and J genes are TRBV6-5 and TRBJ2-7; 12 bases agree with TRBD2. CDR3 length: 15 amino acids. The trim removed 5 bases at V and 2 bases at J, leaving 4 bases unmatched. Per germline, CDR1 MNHEY and CDR2 SVGAGI. In DNA, the CDR3 is TGTGCCAGCAGTATGACTAGCGGGAGCACCTACGAGCAGTACTTC. Its translation: CASSMTSGSTYEQYF.

The table lists this clone with a few counts. The genes are TRBV5-1 and TRBJ2-2; D ambiguous. CDR3 length: 14 amino acids. Germline V CDR1 and CDR2: SGHRS, YFSETQ. Trimming shortened V by 0 bases and J by 0 bases, and 3 bases separated the two germline ends. As DNA, the CDR3 is TGCGCCAGCAGCTTGGGTACGAACACCGGGGAGCTGTTTTTT. Translating it yields CASSLGTNTGELFF.

The chain carries TRBV28 and TRBJ2-3; D might be TRBD2 (6 bases). The CDR3 consists of 16 residues. Per germline, CDR1 MDHEN and CDR2 SYDVKM. Trimming stripped 6 bases from V and 1 base from J, with 17 bases between. CDR3 protein: CASSLWGLAGTDTQYF. The CDR3 nucleotides are TGTGCCAGCAGCTTGTGGGGTTTAGCGGGCACAGATACGCAGTATTTT.

This chain connects TRBV10-1 to TRBJ2-5, with 7 bases that match TRBD2. Germline CDR1 reads WNHNN; CDR2 reads SYGVQD (reference sequence). The CDR3 has 14 amino acids. V lost 0 bases and J lost 5; bases outside the gene matches: 3. CDR3 sequence: CASSESGSGETQYF. The CDR3 DNA follows: TGCGCCAGCAGTGAGTCCGGTAGCGGGGAGACCCAGTACTTC.

The V and J genes are TRBV30 and TRBJ2-3; D is possibly TRBD1 (6 bases). Germline assignment: CDR1 GTSNPN and CDR2 SVGIG (reference sequence). The CDR3 sequence is 14 residues long. V lost 0 bases to trimming and J lost 7 bases, with 14 bases between them. CDR3 sequence reads: CAWSVEQGSYTQYF. CDR3 DNA: TGTGCCTGGAGTGTTGAACAGGGTAGTTATACGCAGTATTTT.

This clone was seen only a few times. This sample also contains other DNA sequences that code for the same CDR3. The chain joins TRBV19 to TRBJ1-2; D perhaps matches TRBD1 (6 bases). The CDR3 is 13 amino acids. Trimming took off 9 bases at V and 0 bases at J, with 11 bases between the two ends. The germline gives CDR1 LNHDA, CDR2 SQIVND (reference sequence). The CDR3 sequence is CASRDTANYGYTF. The CDR3 nucleotides read TGTGCCAGCCGGGACACCGCTAACTATGGCTACACCTTC.

This clone was recorded a few times. The chain employs TRBV27 and TRBJ1-1; 7 bases line up with TRBD1. V lost 6 bases, J lost 11 bases, and 12 bases stayed unmatched. This CDR3 is 13 amino acids long. Germline-derived CDR1 and CDR2 are MNHEY and SMNVEV (reference sequence). DNA of the CDR3: TGTGCCAGCAGGGGACAGTCCAATACTGGTGCTTTCTTT. Encoded protein: CASRGQSNTGAFF.

This rearrangement joins TRBV5-5 to TRBJ2-1; 8 bases fit TRBD1. Germline V gene lookup returns CDR1 SGHKS and CDR2 YYEKEE (reference sequence). The trim removed 2 bases at V and 0 bases at J, leaving 4 bases unmatched. CDR3 size: 16 residues. CDR3 sequence (DNA): TGTGCCAGCAGCTTTACAGGGGGAGACTCCTACAATGAGCAGTTCTTC. It is translated as CASSFTGGDSYNEQFF.

The count of this clone is one. The chain has TRBV11-3 and TRBJ2-1; 8 bases align to TRBD2. The CDR3 covers 13 residues. Germline assignment: CDR1 SGHNT and CDR2 YENEEA. V shed 5 bases, J shed 6 bases, and the junction held 3 bases outside the gene matches. The CDR3 region is CASSKTSVNEQFF. DNA for the CDR3: TGTGCCAGCAGCAAGACTAGCGTCAATGAGCAGTTCTTC.

The chain employs TRBV4-1 and TRBJ1-4; tentatively, D is TRBD1 (6 bases). This CDR3 is built from 19 residues. The ends were cut back, 3 bases at V and 1 base at J, with 21 bases in the middle. Germline CDR1 MGHRA, CDR2 YSYEKL. The CDR3 DNA sequence: TGCGCCAGCAGCCACCGGACAGTTCCTACCGCTGGAACTAATGAAAAACTGTTTTTT. It yields the protein CASSHRTVPTAGTNEKLFF.

The V gene is TRBV2, the J gene TRBJ1-6; 7 nucleotides align to TRBD1. Trimming took 5 bases from V and 9 from J; bases not matched to a gene: 10. The CDR3 spans 15 residues. CDR1 is SNHLY, CDR2 FYNNEI, per germline. The CDR3 nucleotides read TGTGCCAGCAGTAAGGGACAGATCTCGGTTTCACCCCTCCACTTT. Translation gives CASSKGQISVSPLHF.